The clone carrying this T cell receptor beta chain was seen more than once but under ten times. Its antigen is still unknown. The ends were cut back, 3 bases at V and 6 bases at J, with 12 bases in the middle. CDR3 size: 13 residues. Germline V gene sequence: CDR1 SNHLY, CDR2 FYNNEI. TCRdb processed the reads anew with MiXCR; each CDR3 protein has one entry. The sample contains 200,000 to 300,000 distinct CDR3 sequences, over 9% of which appear only once. The data were obtained in a study of T cell repertoires in cytomegalovirus infection. Turning to the study itself: Through public TCR beta signatures, both CMV infection and matching HLA type were indicated.

The study, taken as a whole, reports: Totalled public TCR beta family frequency picked out people who carried CMV plus the relevant HLA. Across the ex vivo response, the dominant clonotypes were HLA-C-restricted CMV-specific TCR beta clonotypes.

Sequenced material: PBMCs. V gene TRBV2 combines with J gene TRBJ2-7; D is unclear. This TCR was sampled from a human donor in good health (CMV status not recorded). Some clones in this sample may be carry-over from other donors' samples. The CDR3 reads CASSDGLEGEQYF. The CDR3 bases are TGTGCCAGCAGTGATGGGCTAGAAGGCGAGCAGTACTTC.